The rows below give T cell receptor beta chains drawn from one sample of a study of early T cells in non-severe SARS-CoV-2 infection. TCRdb itself ran the 5' RACE reads through MiXCR, one entry per CDR3 protein. Here the sample spans 70,000 to 75,000 distinct CDR3 sequences, about 12% being singletons. The sample consisted of whole blood. The receptors here all came from an adult who was a healthcare worker with PCR-confirmed SARS-CoV-2 infection or an uninfected control (not recorded which). The CDR3 runs from the conserved cysteine through the conserved F or W. The D gene is left open where the match is weak. Clone sizes are given selectively: once, few, many, or a class where the clone is expanded.

V	length	J	D	size	CDR3	DNA
TRBV2	13	TRBJ2-3	TRBD2	many	CASRGGRVDTQYF	TGTGCCAGCAGAGGCGGGAGGGTAGATACGCAGTATTTT
TRBV27	15	TRBJ2-7	TRBD1	many	CASSHGTGGMDEQYF	TGTGCCAGCAGTCACGGGACAGGGGGCATGGATGAGCAGTACTTC
TRBV5-1	15	TRBJ2-3	TRBD2	few	CASYGGRAQGDTQYF	TGCGCCTCCTACGGCGGGAGGGCCCAAGGAGATACGCAGTATTTT
TRBV7-6	16	TRBJ1-3	TRBD1	many	CASSSPGQDSGNTIYF	TGTGCCAGCAGCTCTCCGGGACAGGACTCTGGAAACACCATATATTTT
TRBV5-8	15	TRBJ1-1	TRBD1	NA	CASSFPGTVLRRAFF	TGTGCCAGCAGCTTCCCCGGGACAGTTCTAAGGAGGGCTTTCTTT
TRBV21-1	14	TRBJ1-2	NA	many	CASSKVIGLYGYTF	TGTGCCAGCAGCAAAGTAATTGGCCTCTATGGCTACACCTTC
TRBV28	15	TRBJ2-3	NA	many	CASGKRARGRGTQYF	TGTGCCAGCGGAAAGAGGGCTCGGGGAAGGGGTACGCAGTATTTT
TRBV5-1	16	TRBJ2-7	NA	many	CASSLVSAALGYEQYF	TGCGCCAGCAGCTTGGTTTCGGCGGCCCTAGGGTACGAGCAGTACTTC
TRBV29-1	13	TRBJ2-5	NA	NA	CSATRQVGGTQYF	TGCAGCGCTACGAGACAGGTCGGAGGGACCCAGTACTTC
TRBV20-1	15	TRBJ2-7	TRBD1	few	CSASSVTGILYEQYF	TGCAGTGCTTCCTCCGTGACAGGGATACTCTACGAGCAGTACTTC
TRBV7-2	15	TRBJ1-4	NA	many	CASSLAGGNNEKLFF	TGTGCCAGCAGCTTAGCGGGGGGGAATAATGAAAAACTGTTTTTT
TRBV20-1	15	TRBJ2-1	TRBD2	once	CSARVLAGVYNGQFF	TGCAGTGCTAGGGTGCTAGCGGGAGTTTACAATGGGCAGTTCTTC
TRBV7-8	12	TRBJ2-3	NA	many	CASSLATDTQYF	TGTGCCAGCAGCTTAGCTACAGATACGCAGTATTTT
TRBV10-1	12	TRBJ2-7	NA	NA	CASSGRTDQQYF	TGCGCCAGCAGTGGAAGGACGGACCAGCAGTACTTC
TRBV20-1	15	TRBJ2-7	NA	many	CSARGMRQETYEQYF	TGCAGTGCTAGAGGGATGAGACAGGAAACCTACGAGCAGTACTTC
TRBV7-9	16	TRBJ2-2	TRBD1	NA	CASSSRGLTPTGELFF	TGTGCCAGCAGCTCCAGGGGGCTGACGCCTACCGGGGAGCTGTTTTTT
TRBV7-6	13	TRBJ1-1	NA	many	CASSLVRQTEAFF	TGTGCCAGCAGCTTAGTCCGACAGACTGAAGCTTTCTTT
TRBV7-8	16	TRBJ2-1	TRBD2	NA	CASSLRTSGRPIEQFF	TGTGCCAGCAGCTTACGGACTAGCGGGAGACCCATTGAGCAGTTCTTC
TRBV18	17	TRBJ1-3	NA	few	CASSPIGHSDSGNTIYF	TGTGCCAGCTCACCAATTGGACACTCCGACTCTGGAAACACCATATATTTT
TRBV6-2/TRBV6-3	14	TRBJ1-5	NA	many	CASSYSQVNQPQHF	TGTGCCAGCAGTTATTCGCAGGTCAATCAGCCCCAGCATTTT
TRBV5-4	16	TRBJ2-7	NA	NA	CASSLVGLESSYEQYF	TGTGCCAGCAGCTTGGTGGGACTGGAGAGCTCCTACGAGCAGTACTTC
TRBV29-1	14	TRBJ2-7	TRBD1	many	CSVEDPDRVYEQYF	TGCAGCGTTGAAGATCCAGACAGGGTCTACGAGCAGTACTTC
TRBV7-2	16	TRBJ2-1	TRBD2	many	CASTSAGLAGPNEQFF	TGTGCCAGCACCTCGGCTGGACTAGCGGGGCCCAATGAGCAGTTCTTC
TRBV29-1	12	TRBJ2-5	TRBD2	NA	CSGLAGVETQYF	TGCAGCGGACTAGCGGGAGTAGAGACCCAGTACTTC
TRBV18	14	TRBJ1-1	NA	NA	CASSPRYGNTEAFF	TGTGCCAGCTCACCACGGTATGGGAACACTGAAGCTTTCTTT
TRBV6-6	15	TRBJ2-1	NA	many	CASNGGEQGEHEQFF	TGTGCCAGCAATGGTGGGGAGCAGGGAGAGCATGAGCAGTTCTTC
TRBV20-1	13	TRBJ2-3	NA	NA	CSARDPSTDTQYF	TGCAGTGCTAGAGATCCTAGCACAGATACGCAGTATTTT
TRBV12-3/TRBV12-4	12	TRBJ2-7	NA	many	CASSLSGYTVYF	TGTGCCAGCAGTTTATCAGGGTATACGGTTTACTTC
TRBV28	17	TRBJ2-4	TRBD2	NA	CASSLFGGGVAKNIQYF	TGTGCCAGCAGTTTGTTTGGCGGGGGGGTCGCCAAAAACATTCAGTACTTC
TRBV12-3/TRBV12-4	14	TRBJ2-1	TRBD2	many	CASRVAGGYNEQFF	TGTGCCAGCAGAGTAGCGGGAGGCTACAATGAGCAGTTCTTC